This TCR beta chain was captured by sequencing in a study of CD8 T cells in Susac syndrome. Random hexamers were used to reverse transcribe the RNA input (roughly 0.5 to 1 ug). TCRdb re-called the immunoSEQ multiplex PCR reads through MiXCR, storing one row per CDR3 protein. The sample has roughly 330,000 distinct CDR3 sequences; just over 90% are singletons. The length of the CDR3 is 15 residues. V was shortened by 1 base and J by 3 bases, with 13 bases between the two germline ends. Germline loops: CDR1 MNHEY, CDR2 SVGAGI. This chain uses TRBV6-5 with TRBJ2-7, with D hard to call. This clonotype was obtained from a human donor with multiple sclerosis. Sequenced material: CD4+ T cells from PBMCs. CDR3 residues: CASSYYPPNSYEQYF. CDR3 bases: TGTGCCAGCAGTTACTACCCTCCTAACAGCTACGAGCAGTACTTC.